This is a list of T cell receptor beta chains from one sample in a study of T-cell memory formation after mild COVID-19. TCRdb independently ran MiXCR on the 5' RACE reads; one entry per CDR3 protein. This sample has more than 150,000 distinct CDR3 sequences, with about 22% found just once. Sequencing was carried out using PBMCs or a T cell subset sorted from them (not recorded which). The origin of the receptors is an adult woman who had mild COVID-19 (a few samples of this study predate the infection). Cell type and time point are not known. Each CDR3 is given with its conserved first and last residue. The D gene is left open where the match is weak. Only some rows state a clone size, as once, few, many or a class for expanded clones.

>TRBJ2-1|TRBV27|NA|NA
TGTGCCAGCAGTTTTGGGGATAGCTCCTACAATGAGCAGTTCTTC
CASSFGDSSYNEQFF
>TRBJ1-5|TRBV2|TRBD1|few
TGTGCCAGCAGAACAGGGGTGGGGAGCAATCAGCCCCAGCATTTT
CASRTGVGSNQPQHF
>TRBJ2-7|TRBV4-1|NA|few
TGCGCCAGCAGCCAAGAGGCAGGGAGCGCCTACGAGCAGTACTTC
CASSQEAGSAYEQYF
>TRBJ2-1|TRBV20-1|NA|NA
TGCAGTGCTAGAGAAGTCGGTACATATGAGCAGTTCTTC
CSAREVGTYEQFF
>TRBJ1-5|TRBV9|NA|NA
TGTGCCAGCAGCGCGGAGGAGGGGAACCAGGAGCCCCAGCATTTT
CASSAEEGNQEPQHF
>TRBJ2-2|TRBV9|NA|few
TGTGCCAGCAGCGTAGAAGGCCTTGAGCTGTTTTTT
CASSVEGLELFF
>TRBJ2-1|TRBV27|NA|NA
TGTGCCAGCAGTTTAGGAGTACCAAATGAGCAGTTCTTC
CASSLGVPNEQFF
>TRBJ1-1|TRBV5-1|TRBD1|many
TGCGCCAGCAGTCTTATCGGACAGGGTGAAGCTTTCTTT
CASSLIGQGEAFF
>TRBJ2-7|TRBV7-9|NA|few
TGTGCCAGCAGCCGACCGGGTGGCAGATCCAACGAGCAGTACTTC
CASSRPGGRSNEQYF
>TRBJ2-2|TRBV2|NA|NA
TGTGCCAGCACCCCGACCGGGGCGAGTGAGGAGCTGTTTTTT
CASTPTGASEELFF
>TRBJ2-5|TRBV3-1|NA|NA
TGTGCCAGCAGCCAAGAAACGAGGCCCGGGTGGGAGACCCAGTACTTC
CASSQETRPGWETQYF
>TRBJ2-3|TRBV19|NA|few
TGTGCCAGTATTGGCCAGGGTCTCGATACGCAGTATTTT
CASIGQGLDTQYF
>TRBJ2-7|TRBV27|TRBD2|many
TGTGCCAGCAGCCTACTAGCGGGAGGCTCCTACGAGCAGTACTTC
CASSLLAGGSYEQYF
>TRBJ2-3|TRBV23-1|NA|NA
TGCGCCAGCAGTCTCGGCGGTCGGAGCACGGATACGCAGTATTTT
CASSLGGRSTDTQYF
>TRBJ2-6|TRBV6-5|NA|few
TGTGCCAGCAGTTACTCGGGCTCTGGGGCCAACGTCCTGACTTTC
CASSYSGSGANVLTF
>TRBJ2-7|TRBV7-9|NA|NA
TGTGCCAGCAGCTTAGGACCTATGGGACTCGCTGGATCCTACGAGCAGTACTTC
CASSLGPMGLAGSYEQYF
>TRBJ2-1|TRBV5-1|NA|NA
TGCGCCAGCAGCTCTCCGGGGTACAATGAGCAGTTCTTC
CASSSPGYNEQFF
>TRBJ1-5|TRBV12-3/TRBV12-4|NA|NA
TGTGCCAGCAGTTTAGTGCCAGGGGATCAGCCCCAGCATTTT
CASSLVPGDQPQHF
>TRBJ2-5|TRBV4-1|TRBD1|NA
TGCGCCAGCACCGCTAGCCAGGGGGCATCGGAGACCCAGTACTTC
CASTASQGASETQYF
>TRBJ1-1|TRBV2|NA|NA
TGTGCCAGCAGTAACAGGGAGGGCACTGAAGCTTTCTTT
CASSNREGTEAFF
>TRBJ2-1|TRBV29-1|NA|NA
TGCAGCGTTGATGCAAGGGGCAACGGTGAGCAGTTATTC
CSVDARGNGEQLF
>TRBJ2-7|TRBV4-2|TRBD2|NA
TGTGCCAGCAGCCAAGGTGTTAGCGGGACCTACGAGCAGTACTTC
CASSQGVSGTYEQYF
>TRBJ1-1|TRBV13|NA|few
TGTGCCAGCGGCAGCTTTTTGGGGGCGCAAGCTTTCTTT
CASGSFLGAQAFF
>TRBJ2-1|TRBV27|NA|few
TGTGCCAGCAGTTTATACGACAGCTCCTACAATGAGCAGTTCTTC
CASSLYDSSYNEQFF
>TRBJ1-1|TRBV20-1|TRBD1|NA
TGCAGTGCGAGGGACAGGCGGAACACTGAAGCTTTCTTT
CSARDRRNTEAFF
>TRBJ2-7|TRBV29-1|NA|NA
TGCAGCGTTGTAGTTTCGGGTTTTTACGAGCAGTACTTC
CSVVVSGFYEQYF
>TRBJ2-5|TRBV5-5|TRBD1|few
TGTGCCAGCAGCTCCTGGGACAGGGGGGAGACCCAGTACTTC
CASSSWDRGETQYF
>TRBJ1-4|TRBV7-8|NA|few
TGTGCCAGCAGCTCCTTGCTTAATGAAAAACTGTTTTTT
CASSSLLNEKLFF
>TRBJ1-2|TRBV12-3/TRBV12-4|NA|few
TGTGCCAGCAGTTTATTAGGCCCCGAGGTCGCTAACTATGGCTACACCTTC
CASSLLGPEVANYGYTF
>TRBJ2-3|TRBV9|TRBD2|NA
TGTGCCAGCAGCCCAGCGGGGCTCGCGGGAGATACGCAGTATTTT
CASSPAGLAGDTQYF
>TRBJ2-5|TRBV29-1|TRBD1|NA
TGCAGCGTCGACAGGGGCGAAGAGACCCAGTACTTC
CSVDRGEETQYF
>TRBJ2-1|TRBV30|NA|few
TGTGCCTTGACAGTGAGCTCCTACAATGAGCAGTTCTTC
CALTVSSYNEQFF
>TRBJ2-1|TRBV6-5|NA|NA
TGTGCCAGCAGTTACTCGGGGCAGTCAGAGCAGTTCTTC
CASSYSGQSEQFF
>TRBJ2-7|TRBV29-1|NA|NA
TGCAGCGTAGCTGCAGGGAGATCCTACGAGCAGTACTTC
CSVAAGRSYEQYF
>TRBJ2-2|TRBV7-6|NA|NA
TGTGCCAGCAGCTTAGATTTCGGGGAGCTGTTTTTT
CASSLDFGELFF
>TRBJ2-3|TRBV7-2|NA|few
TGTGCCAGCAGCCCAGCGGTGGATACGCAGTATTTT
CASSPAVDTQYF
>TRBJ1-2|TRBV11-2|NA|NA
TGTGCCAGCAGCTCACGGAGGTGGGGGGCCTATGGCTACACCTTC
CASSSRRWGAYGYTF
>TRBJ2-7|TRBV5-6|TRBD2|NA
TGTGCCAGCAGCTCCCCCCGGCGGGAGGGCTCCTACGAGAAGTACTTC
CASSSPRREGSYEKYF
>TRBJ2-1|TRBV5-1|NA|few
TGCGCCAGCAGCCCATCCCATGAGCAGTTCTTC
CASSPSHEQFF
>TRBJ1-1|TRBV12-3/TRBV12-4|TRBD1|NA
TGTGCCAGCACTCAAGACAGGGTGAACACTGAAGCTTTCTTT
CASTQDRVNTEAFF
>TRBJ2-7|TRBV25-1|NA|few
TGTGCCAGCAGTGCCAACTACGAGCAGTACTTC
CASSANYEQYF
>TRBJ2-3|TRBV21-1|NA|few
TGTGCCAGCAGCACATTGGACAGTAGCACAGATACGCAGTATTTT
CASSTLDSSTDTQYF
>TRBJ2-1|TRBV7-2|NA|few
TGTGCCAGCAGCTTATCCGGGCCCACCCGGCCCTACAATGAGCAGTTCTTC
CASSLSGPTRPYNEQFF
>TRBJ1-1|TRBV5-1|NA|few
TGCGCCAGCAGCGCGGACGCCTTGAACACTGAAGCTTTCTTT
CASSADALNTEAFF
>TRBJ2-1|TRBV7-8|TRBD2|NA
TGTGCCAGCAGCTTACTGGGAGGGTCGGCCAATGAGCAGTTCTTC
CASSLLGGSANEQFF
>TRBJ1-2|TRBV4-1|NA|NA
TGCGCCAGCAGCCAAGATTGGGTATCCTATGGCTACACCTTC
CASSQDWVSYGYTF
>TRBJ2-3|TRBV12-3/TRBV12-4|TRBD2|many
TGTGCCAGCAGTCCGACGCCAGGGCGGGAGATAAACACAGATACGCAGTATTTT
CASSPTPGREINTDTQYF
>TRBJ2-7|TRBV7-2|TRBD1|few
TGTGCCAGCAGCTTCCCCCTAGCGACAGGGGACCACGAGCAGTACTTC
CASSFPLATGDHEQYF
>TRBJ2-1|TRBV2|TRBD2|NA
TGTGCCAGCCGGCTCAGCGGGAGACCTACCTACAATGAGCAGTTCTTC
CASRLSGRPTYNEQFF
>TRBJ1-2|TRBV30|NA|few
TGTGCCTGGAGCGACCCCACACCCTATGGCTACACCTTC
CAWSDPTPYGYTF
>TRBJ2-7|TRBV9|NA|NA
TGTGCCAGCAGCGTAGATTACGGGACCTACGAGCAGTACTTC
CASSVDYGTYEQYF